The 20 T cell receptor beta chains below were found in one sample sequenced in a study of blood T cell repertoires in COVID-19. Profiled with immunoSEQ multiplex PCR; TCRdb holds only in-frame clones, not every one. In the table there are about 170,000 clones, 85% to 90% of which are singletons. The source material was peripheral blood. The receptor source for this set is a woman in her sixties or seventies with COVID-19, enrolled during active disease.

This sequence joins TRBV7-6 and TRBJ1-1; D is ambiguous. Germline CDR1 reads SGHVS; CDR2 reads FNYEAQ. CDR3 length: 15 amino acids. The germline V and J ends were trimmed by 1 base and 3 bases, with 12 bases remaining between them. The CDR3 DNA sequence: TGTGCCAGCAGCTTAGTATGTGAGATCGACACTGAAGCTTTCTTT. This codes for CASSLVCEIDTEAFF.

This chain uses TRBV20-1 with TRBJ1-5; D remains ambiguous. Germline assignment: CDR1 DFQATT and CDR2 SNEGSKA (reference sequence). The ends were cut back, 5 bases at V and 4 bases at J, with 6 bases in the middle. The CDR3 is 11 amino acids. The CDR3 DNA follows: TGCAGTGCTCCACAGAATCAGCCCCAGCATTTT. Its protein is CSAPQNQPQHF.

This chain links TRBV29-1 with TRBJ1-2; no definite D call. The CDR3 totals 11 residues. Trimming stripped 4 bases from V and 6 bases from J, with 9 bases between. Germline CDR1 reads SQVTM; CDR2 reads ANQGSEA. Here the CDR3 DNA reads TGCAGCGTTGTCGCTGGAGATGGCTACACCTTC. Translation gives CSVVAGDGYTF.

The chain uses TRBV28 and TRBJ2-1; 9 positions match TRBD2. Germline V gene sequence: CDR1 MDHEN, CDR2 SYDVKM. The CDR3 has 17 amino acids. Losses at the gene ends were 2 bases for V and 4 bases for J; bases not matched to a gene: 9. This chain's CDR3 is CASSLGGAGGLYNEQFF. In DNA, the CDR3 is TGTGCCAGCAGTTTAGGAGGGGCGGGAGGGCTTTACAATGAGCAGTTCTTC.

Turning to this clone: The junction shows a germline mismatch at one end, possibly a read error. CDR3 sequence: CASRSLDYGHTF. The CDR3 DNA is TGTGCCAGCAGATCCCTGGACTATGGCCACACCTTC. The genes are TRBV28 and TRBJ1-2; no firm D call. The CDR3 covers 12 residues. Germline V gives CDR1 MDHEN, CDR2 SYDVKM.

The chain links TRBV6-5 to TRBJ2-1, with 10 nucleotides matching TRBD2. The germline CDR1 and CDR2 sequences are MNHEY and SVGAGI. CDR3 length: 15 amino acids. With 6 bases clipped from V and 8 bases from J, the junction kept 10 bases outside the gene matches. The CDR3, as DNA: TGTGCCAGCAGCCTAATAGCGGGAGGCCCCCATGAGCAGTTCTTC. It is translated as CASSLIAGGPHEQFF.

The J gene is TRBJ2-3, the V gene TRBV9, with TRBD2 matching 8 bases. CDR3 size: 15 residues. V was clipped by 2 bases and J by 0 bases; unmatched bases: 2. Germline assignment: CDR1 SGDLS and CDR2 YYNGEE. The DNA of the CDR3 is TGTGCCAGCAGCGTGAGCGGGAGTAGCACAGATACGCAGTATTTT. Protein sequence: CASSVSGSSTDTQYF. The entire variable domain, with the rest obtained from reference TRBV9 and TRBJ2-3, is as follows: DSGVTQTPKHLITATGQRVTLRCSPRSGDLSVYWYQQSLDQGLQFLIQYYNGEERAKGNILERFSAQQFPDLHSELNLSSLELGDSALYFCASSVSGSSTDTQYFGPGTRLTVL.

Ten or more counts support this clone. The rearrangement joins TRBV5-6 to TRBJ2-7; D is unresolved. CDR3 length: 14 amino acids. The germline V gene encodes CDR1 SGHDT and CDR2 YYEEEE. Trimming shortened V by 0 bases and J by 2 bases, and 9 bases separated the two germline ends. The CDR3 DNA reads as TGTGCCAGCAGCTTGGTTAGCCGCCCCTACGAGCAGTACTTC. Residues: CASSLVSRPYEQYF.

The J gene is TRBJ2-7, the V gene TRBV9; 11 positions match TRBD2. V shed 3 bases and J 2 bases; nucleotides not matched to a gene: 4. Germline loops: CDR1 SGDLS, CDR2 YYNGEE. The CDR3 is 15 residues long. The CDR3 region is CASSAGTSGTYEQYF. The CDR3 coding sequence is TGTGCCAGCAGCGCCGGGACTAGCGGTACCTACGAGCAGTACTTC.

CDR3 DNA sequence: TGTGCCAGCAGTAGGCGGGAGACCAAAAACATTCAGTACTTC. It translates to CASSRRETKNIQYF. The chain uses TRBV2 and TRBJ2-4; the match to TRBD2 covers 7 bases. Germline V lookup: CDR1 SNHLY, CDR2 FYNNEI. The CDR3 extends over 14 amino acids. The ends lost 5 bases at V and 2 bases at J; junction bases unmatched: 3.

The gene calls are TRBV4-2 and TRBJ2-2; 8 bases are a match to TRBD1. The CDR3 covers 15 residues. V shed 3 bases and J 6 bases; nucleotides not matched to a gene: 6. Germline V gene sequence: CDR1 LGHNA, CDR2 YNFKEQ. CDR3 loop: CASSQQDREAGELFF. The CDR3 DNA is TGTGCCAGCAGCCAGCAGGACAGGGAAGCCGGGGAGCTGTTTTTT.

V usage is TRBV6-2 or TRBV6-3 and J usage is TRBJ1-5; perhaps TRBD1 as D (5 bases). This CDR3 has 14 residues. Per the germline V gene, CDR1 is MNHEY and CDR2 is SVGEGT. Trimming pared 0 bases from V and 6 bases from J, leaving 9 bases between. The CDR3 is CASSYSQGGQPQHF. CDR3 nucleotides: TGTGCCAGCAGTTACTCGCAGGGCGGTCAGCCCCAGCATTTT.

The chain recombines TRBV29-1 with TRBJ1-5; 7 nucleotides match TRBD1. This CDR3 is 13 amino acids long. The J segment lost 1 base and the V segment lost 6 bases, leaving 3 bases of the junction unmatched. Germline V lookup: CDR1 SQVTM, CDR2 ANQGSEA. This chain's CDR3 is CSVGQSSNQPQHF. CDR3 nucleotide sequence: TGCAGCGTGGGACAGTCCAGCAATCAGCCCCAGCATTTT. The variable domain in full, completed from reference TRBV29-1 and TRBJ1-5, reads SAVISQKPSRDICQRGTSLTIQCQVDSQVTMMFWYRQQPGQSLTLIATANQGSEATYESGFVIDKFPISRPNLTFSTLTVSNMSPEDSSIYLCSVGQSSNQPQHFGDGTRLSIL.

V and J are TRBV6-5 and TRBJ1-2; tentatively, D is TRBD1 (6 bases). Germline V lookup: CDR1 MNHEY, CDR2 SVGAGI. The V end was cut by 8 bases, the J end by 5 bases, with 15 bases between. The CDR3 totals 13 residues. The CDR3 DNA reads TGTGCCAGCCGCAGGGGTAGTGGGTATGGCTACACCTTC. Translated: CASRRGSGYGYTF.

In nucleotides, the CDR3 is TGTGCCAGCAGCTCGGGGGCTAACTATGGCTACACCTTC. Amino acids: CASSSGANYGYTF. The V call is TRBV2, the J call TRBJ1-2, with D possibly being TRBD1 (5 bases). The CDR3 runs 13 residues. V was pared by 6 bases and J by 0 bases, with 8 bases between. Germline lookup yields CDR1 SNHLY and CDR2 FYNNEI.

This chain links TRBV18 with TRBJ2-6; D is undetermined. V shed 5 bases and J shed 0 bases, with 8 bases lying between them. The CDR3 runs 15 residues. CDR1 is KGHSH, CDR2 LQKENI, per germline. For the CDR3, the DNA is TGTGCCAGCTCAACCACGGGCTCTGGGGCCAACGTCCTGACTTTC. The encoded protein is CASSTTGSGANVLTF.

DNA for the CDR3: TGCGCCAGCAGCCAAGATCGGGCCGTTCGGGAGTATGGCTACACCTTC. Its protein product is CASSQDRAVREYGYTF. V and J are TRBV4-3 and TRBJ1-2; no reliable D call. V dropped 0 bases and J dropped 5 bases, with 16 bases sitting between them. Germline CDR1 LGHNA, CDR2 YSLEER. The CDR3 totals 16 residues.

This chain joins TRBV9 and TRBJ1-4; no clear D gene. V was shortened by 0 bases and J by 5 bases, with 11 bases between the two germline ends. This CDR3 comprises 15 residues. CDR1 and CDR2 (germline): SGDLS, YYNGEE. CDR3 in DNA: TGTGCCAGCAGCGTAGAGGAGGGTGCGAATGAAAAACTGTTTTTT. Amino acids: CASSVEEGANEKLFF.

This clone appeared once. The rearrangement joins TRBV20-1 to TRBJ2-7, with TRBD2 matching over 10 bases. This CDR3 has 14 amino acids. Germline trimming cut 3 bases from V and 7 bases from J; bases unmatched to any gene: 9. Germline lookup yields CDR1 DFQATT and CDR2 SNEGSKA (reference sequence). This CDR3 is CSASRTSGGGEQYF. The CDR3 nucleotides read TGCAGTGCTAGTCGGACTAGCGGAGGGGGAGAGCAGTACTTC.

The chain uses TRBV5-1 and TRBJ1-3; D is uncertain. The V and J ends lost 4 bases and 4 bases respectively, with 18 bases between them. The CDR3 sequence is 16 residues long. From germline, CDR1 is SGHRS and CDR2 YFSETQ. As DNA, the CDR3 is TGCGCCAGCAGCCTGGACCGCGTTCGGTCAGGAAACACCATATATTTT. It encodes CASSLDRVRSGNTIYF.